The rows below give T cell receptor beta chains drawn from one sample of a study of response to subunit inactivated influenza vaccine. TCRdb used MiXCR to reprocess the RT-PCR reads, holding one entry per CDR3 protein. The sample includes roughly 500,000 distinct CDR3 sequences, more than 15% seen only once; the top ten take 2.5% to 3.5%. Sequenced here: CD4+ T cells sorted from PBMCs, sampled less than 30 months after vaccination. Receptors were obtained from a man between 50 and 75 years old who received an inactivated influenza vaccine. Both conserved end residues are part of each CDR3. D genes are given only for firm matches. Clone size is shown for a subset of rows, as once, few, many or a class of expanded clone.

d_call: NA
cdr3_length: 14
v_call: TRBV18
j_call: TRBJ2-5
clone_size: few
cdr3_aa: CASSPGSLGETQYF
cdr3_nt: TGTGCCAGCTCACCAGGGTCCCTTGGGGAGACCCAGTACTTC

d_call: NA
cdr3_length: 15
v_call: TRBV11-2
j_call: TRBJ2-7
clone_size: few
cdr3_aa: CASSWSWGSSYEQYF
cdr3_nt: TGTGCCAGCAGCTGGTCTTGGGGCAGTTCCTACGAGCAGTACTTC

d_call: NA
cdr3_length: 12
v_call: TRBV10-3
j_call: TRBJ2-3
clone_size: NA
cdr3_aa: CAISRGEDTQYF
cdr3_nt: TGTGCCATCAGCCGAGGCGAGGATACGCAGTATTTT

d_call: TRBD2
cdr3_length: 17
v_call: TRBV18
j_call: TRBJ2-1
clone_size: NA
cdr3_aa: CASSPGGIAGTYNEQFF
cdr3_nt: TGTGCCAGCTCACCCGGGGGGATAGCGGGGACCTACAATGAGCAGTTCTTC

d_call: TRBD2
cdr3_length: 17
v_call: TRBV7-2
j_call: TRBJ2-7
clone_size: many
cdr3_aa: CASSLSLGGGGTYEQYF
cdr3_nt: TGTGCCAGCAGCTTATCATTGGGCGGGGGGGGAACCTACGAGCAGTACTTC

d_call: NA
cdr3_length: 15
v_call: TRBV20-1
j_call: TRBJ2-2
clone_size: few
cdr3_aa: CSATGFGLNTGELFF
cdr3_nt: TGCAGTGCTACCGGGTTCGGGCTGAACACCGGGGAGCTGTTTTTT

d_call: NA
cdr3_length: 14
v_call: TRBV6-1
j_call: TRBJ1-1
clone_size: many
cdr3_aa: CASFMSTAHTEAFF
cdr3_nt: TGTGCCAGCTTTATGTCGACAGCTCACACTGAAGCTTTCTTT

d_call: NA
cdr3_length: 14
v_call: TRBV5-1
j_call: TRBJ1-4
clone_size: few
cdr3_aa: CASRPGHLNEKLFF
cdr3_nt: TGCGCCAGCAGACCGGGACACCTTAATGAAAAACTGTTTTTT

d_call: TRBD1
cdr3_length: 17
v_call: TRBV7-8
j_call: TRBJ1-1
clone_size: NA
cdr3_aa: CASSLGTGARMNTEAFF
cdr3_nt: TGTGCCAGCAGCCTCGGGACAGGCGCTCGAATGAACACTGAAGCTTTCTTT

d_call: NA
cdr3_length: 14
v_call: TRBV20-1
j_call: TRBJ1-1
clone_size: few
cdr3_aa: CSATPGTGNTEAFF
cdr3_nt: TGCAGTGCCACGCCCGGGACGGGGAACACTGAAGCTTTCTTT

d_call: NA
cdr3_length: 14
v_call: TRBV10-3
j_call: TRBJ2-1
clone_size: few
cdr3_aa: CAISERRGSNEQFF
cdr3_nt: TGTGCCATCAGTGAGCGGCGTGGGAGCAATGAGCAGTTCTTC

d_call: TRBD1
cdr3_length: 17
v_call: TRBV28
j_call: TRBJ2-3
clone_size: NA
cdr3_aa: CASSLLPADRVTDTQYF
cdr3_nt: TGTGCCAGCAGCCTACTCCCTGCGGACAGGGTAACGGATACGCAGTATTTT

d_call: NA
cdr3_length: 15
v_call: TRBV7-2
j_call: TRBJ1-3
clone_size: few
cdr3_aa: CASSLLRSSGNTIYF
cdr3_nt: TGTGCCAGCAGCTTATTACGCAGCTCTGGAAACACCATATATTTT

d_call: NA
cdr3_length: 15
v_call: TRBV6-1
j_call: TRBJ2-7
clone_size: few
cdr3_aa: CASRRDILGSYEQYF
cdr3_nt: TGTGCCAGCAGACGCGATATCTTAGGGTCCTACGAGCAGTACTTC

d_call: NA
cdr3_length: 15
v_call: TRBV7-2
j_call: TRBJ1-5
clone_size: few
cdr3_aa: CASSLPGTPNQPQHF
cdr3_nt: TGTGCCAGCAGCTTACCAGGTACCCCCAATCAGCCCCAGCATTTT

d_call: TRBD1
cdr3_length: 18
v_call: TRBV24-1
j_call: TRBJ2-2
clone_size: NA
cdr3_aa: CATSDTNTGGPNTGELFF
cdr3_nt: TGTGCCACCAGTGATACCAACACAGGGGGCCCGAACACCGGGGAGCTGTTTTTT

d_call: NA
cdr3_length: 16
v_call: TRBV9
j_call: TRBJ1-1
clone_size: NA
cdr3_aa: CASSVAGGWGNTEAYF
cdr3_nt: TGTGCCAGCAGCGTAGCTGGGGGTTGGGGGAACACTGAAGCTTACTTT

d_call: TRBD1
cdr3_length: 18
v_call: TRBV11-1
j_call: TRBJ1-3
clone_size: few
cdr3_aa: CASSSGTGGFFTGNTIYF
cdr3_nt: TGTGCCAGCAGCTCCGGGACAGGGGGCTTTTTCACTGGAAACACCATATATTTT

d_call: TRBD2
cdr3_length: 15
v_call: TRBV12-3/TRBV12-4
j_call: TRBJ2-3
clone_size: many
cdr3_aa: CASSLAGFSTDTQYF
cdr3_nt: TGTGCCAGCAGTCTAGCGGGTTTCTCCACAGATACGCAGTATTTT

d_call: TRBD2
cdr3_length: 20
v_call: TRBV7-3
j_call: TRBJ2-1
clone_size: NA
cdr3_aa: CASSLKGGASGSNPYNEQFF
cdr3_nt: TGTGCCAGCAGCTTAAAGGGCGGCGCTAGCGGGTCTAATCCCTACAATGAGCAGTTCTTC

d_call: NA
cdr3_length: 15
v_call: TRBV7-2
j_call: TRBJ2-3
clone_size: NA
cdr3_aa: CASSLGGGAQNTQYF
cdr3_nt: TGTGCCAGCAGCTTAGGAGGGGGTGCACAGAATACGCAGTATTTT

d_call: TRBD2
cdr3_length: 15
v_call: TRBV10-3
j_call: TRBJ2-5
clone_size: few
cdr3_aa: CAISEDELAGATQYF
cdr3_nt: TGTGCCATCAGTGAGGACGAACTAGCGGGAGCTACCCAGTACTTC

d_call: NA
cdr3_length: 10
v_call: TRBV30
j_call: TRBJ2-5
clone_size: few
cdr3_aa: CACEWGTQYF
cdr3_nt: TGTGCCTGTGAATGGGGGACCCAGTACTTC

d_call: NA
cdr3_length: 16
v_call: TRBV28
j_call: TRBJ2-7
clone_size: NA
cdr3_aa: CASSLWLVAGSYEQYF
cdr3_nt: TGTGCCAGCAGTTTATGGTTGGTAGCCGGGTCCTACGAGCAGTACTTC

d_call: TRBD1
cdr3_length: 16
v_call: TRBV4-2
j_call: TRBJ2-2
clone_size: few
cdr3_aa: CASSQFPGQGAGELFF
cdr3_nt: TGTGCCAGCAGCCAATTTCCGGGACAGGGCGCCGGGGAGCTGTTTTTT

d_call: TRBD1
cdr3_length: 18
v_call: TRBV11-2
j_call: TRBJ2-2
clone_size: few
cdr3_aa: CASSPRRSGTANTGELFF
cdr3_nt: TGTGCCAGCAGCCCCCGAAGATCGGGGACAGCGAACACCGGGGAGCTGTTTTTT

d_call: TRBD1
cdr3_length: 16
v_call: TRBV6-1
j_call: TRBJ2-3
clone_size: NA
cdr3_aa: CASSPRGTGYTDTQYF
cdr3_nt: TGTGCCAGCAGCCCCCGTGGGACAGGGTATACAGATACGCAGTATTTT

d_call: TRBD1
cdr3_length: 16
v_call: TRBV4-2
j_call: TRBJ2-3
clone_size: NA
cdr3_aa: CASSRDRAGEKDTQYF
cdr3_nt: TGTGCCAGCAGCCGAGACAGGGCTGGGGAAAAAGATACGCAGTATTTT

d_call: NA
cdr3_length: 14
v_call: TRBV12-3/TRBV12-4
j_call: TRBJ2-7
clone_size: many
cdr3_aa: CASSPGVNTYEQYF
cdr3_nt: TGTGCCAGCAGTCCCGGAGTGAACACCTACGAGCAGTACTTC

d_call: NA
cdr3_length: 13
v_call: TRBV28
j_call: TRBJ2-1
clone_size: NA
cdr3_aa: CASSLTAFNEQFF
cdr3_nt: TGTGCCAGCAGTTTAACAGCGTTCAATGAGCAGTTCTTC

d_call: TRBD1
cdr3_length: 12
v_call: TRBV6-5
j_call: TRBJ1-1
clone_size: NA
cdr3_aa: CASRRTGGEAFF
cdr3_nt: TGTGCCAGCAGACGGACAGGGGGCGAAGCTTTCTTT

d_call: NA
cdr3_length: 16
v_call: TRBV28
j_call: TRBJ2-3
clone_size: few
cdr3_aa: CASSPTRGLGTDTQYF
cdr3_nt: TGTGCCAGCAGTCCAACACGGGGGTTGGGCACAGATACGCAGTATTTT

d_call: NA
cdr3_length: 16
v_call: TRBV4-2
j_call: TRBJ2-6
clone_size: NA
cdr3_aa: CASSQVMGAGANVLTF
cdr3_nt: TGTGCCAGCAGCCAAGTAATGGGGGCTGGGGCCAACGTCCTGACTTTC

d_call: TRBD2
cdr3_length: 17
v_call: TRBV20-1
j_call: TRBJ2-1
clone_size: NA
cdr3_aa: CSARERGGLAGGNEQFF
cdr3_nt: TGCAGTGCTAGAGAAAGGGGCGGACTAGCGGGAGGCAATGAGCAGTTCTTC

d_call: TRBD1
cdr3_length: 15
v_call: TRBV6-2/TRBV6-3
j_call: TRBJ1-1
clone_size: few
cdr3_aa: CASSFRDRGGTEAFF
cdr3_nt: TGTGCCAGCAGTTTCAGAGACAGGGGAGGCACTGAAGCTTTCTTT

d_call: TRBD1
cdr3_length: 14
v_call: TRBV10-3
j_call: TRBJ2-1
clone_size: few
cdr3_aa: CAIKGQGSGNEQFF
cdr3_nt: TGTGCCATCAAGGGACAGGGGTCGGGAAATGAGCAGTTCTTC

d_call: TRBD1
cdr3_length: 15
v_call: TRBV11-2
j_call: TRBJ1-1
clone_size: NA
cdr3_aa: CASNPPTGGYSPAFF
cdr3_nt: TGTGCCAGCAACCCTCCGACAGGGGGCTACAGCCCGGCTTTCTTT

d_call: TRBD1
cdr3_length: 13
v_call: TRBV12-3/TRBV12-4
j_call: TRBJ1-2
clone_size: NA
cdr3_aa: CASSTWTGNGYTF
cdr3_nt: TGTGCCAGCAGTACCTGGACAGGGAATGGCTACACCTTC

d_call: NA
cdr3_length: 16
v_call: TRBV19
j_call: TRBJ2-1
clone_size: few
cdr3_aa: CASSMGGRVGYNEQFF
cdr3_nt: TGTGCCAGTAGTATGGGAGGCAGGGTGGGATACAATGAGCAGTTCTTC

d_call: NA
cdr3_length: 11
v_call: TRBV20-1
j_call: TRBJ1-1
clone_size: few
cdr3_aa: CSAIPALEAFF
cdr3_nt: TGCAGTGCTATCCCAGCCCTTGAAGCTTTCTTT

d_call: TRBD2
cdr3_length: 13
v_call: TRBV12-3/TRBV12-4
j_call: TRBJ2-1
clone_size: NA
cdr3_aa: CASRTSGANEQFF
cdr3_nt: TGTGCCAGCAGAACTAGCGGGGCCAATGAGCAGTTCTTC

d_call: NA
cdr3_length: 10
v_call: TRBV3-1
j_call: TRBJ2-7
clone_size: NA
cdr3_aa: CASSPGEQYF
cdr3_nt: TGTGCCAGCAGCCCGGGGGAGCAGTACTTC